This entry describes one T cell receptor (beta chain). Its antigen is unidentified. No conserved phenylalanine or tryptophan ends this CDR3, so it is likely a read error. Unique molecular identifiers were carried by the TCR beta cDNA libraries. T cells, roughly 0.9 to 11 million of them, yielded some 500,000 cDNA molecules. TCRdb recomputed calls from the PCR reads with MiXCR, one row per CDR3 protein. Of around 400,000 distinct CDR3 sequences listed, approximately 38% are singletons. With 0 bases removed from V and 6 bases from J, the gap between germline ends came to 23 bases. The CDR3 length is 18 residues. The germline V gene encodes CDR1 MNHNY and CDR2 SVGAGI (reference sequence). The data belong to a study of post-analysis software for immune sequencing data. Findings and caveats of the study: In patients, about 5 TRBV segments were more frequent than in controls, with TRBV5-6, TRBV5-1 and TRBV20-1 among them. Among multiple sclerosis patients, normalized Chao1 diversity was significantly below that of controls. With F measure, samples from one preparation batch clustered together strongly.

The sample consisted of blood. The chain carries TRBV6-6 and TRBJ1-2; possibly TRBD1 for D (5 bases). The sequence derives from a girl between 2 and 10 years old with multiple sclerosis. CDR3 sequence (DNA): TGTGCCAGCAGTTACTCAGGGCAGGGACGCGGTGACGGGCATGGCTACACCTGC. Its protein product is CASSYSGQGRGDGHGYTC.